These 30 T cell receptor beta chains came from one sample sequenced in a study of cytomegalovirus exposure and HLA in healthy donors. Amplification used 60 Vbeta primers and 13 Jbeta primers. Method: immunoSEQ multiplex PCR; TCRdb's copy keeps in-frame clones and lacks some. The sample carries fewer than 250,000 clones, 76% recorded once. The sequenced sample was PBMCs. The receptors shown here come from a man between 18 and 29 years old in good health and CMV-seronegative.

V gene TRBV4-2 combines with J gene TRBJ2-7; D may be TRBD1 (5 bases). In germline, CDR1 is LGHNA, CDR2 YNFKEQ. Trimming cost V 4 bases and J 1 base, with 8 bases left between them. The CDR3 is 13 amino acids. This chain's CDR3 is CASSRTGSYEQYF. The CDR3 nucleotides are TGTGCCAGCAGCCGAACAGGTTCCTACGAGCAGTACTTC.

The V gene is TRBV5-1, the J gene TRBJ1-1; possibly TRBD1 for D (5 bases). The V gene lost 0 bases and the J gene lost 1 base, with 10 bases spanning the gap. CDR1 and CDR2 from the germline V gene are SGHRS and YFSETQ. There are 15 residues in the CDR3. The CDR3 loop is CASSLEETENTEAFF. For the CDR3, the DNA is TGCGCCAGCAGCTTGGAAGAGACAGAGAACACTGAAGCTTTCTTT.

CDR3 DNA: TGTGCCAGCAGCCTAGGACAGAGTGAAGCTTTCTTT. Its translation: CASSLGQSEAFF. The chain has TRBV5-6 and TRBJ1-1; a possible D gene is TRBD1 (6 bases). Trimming stripped 4 bases from V and 7 bases from J, with 11 bases between. Germline V CDR1 and CDR2: SGHDT, YYEEEE. The CDR3 is made up of 12 amino acids.

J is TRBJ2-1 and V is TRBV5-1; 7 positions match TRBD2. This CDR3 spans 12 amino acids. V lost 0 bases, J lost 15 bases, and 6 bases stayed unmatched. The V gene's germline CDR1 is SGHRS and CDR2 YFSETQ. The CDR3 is CASSLGLAGPFF. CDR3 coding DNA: TGCGCCAGCAGCTTGGGATTAGCGGGTCCGTTCTTC.

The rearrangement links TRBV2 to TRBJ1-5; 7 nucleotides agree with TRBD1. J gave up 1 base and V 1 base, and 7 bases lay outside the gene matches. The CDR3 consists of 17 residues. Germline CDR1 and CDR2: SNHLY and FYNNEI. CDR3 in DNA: TGTGCCAGCAGTGAAGGAGGTTCAGGGGGGAGCAATCAGCCCCAGCATTTT. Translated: CASSEGGSGGSNQPQHF.

CDR3 DNA: TGTGCCAGCAGCTTAGGGGGGGGTTCGAATGAGCAGTTCTTC. It is translated as CASSLGGGSNEQFF. The chain is built from TRBV7-9 and TRBJ2-1; 7 nucleotides line up with TRBD2. Germline CDR1 reads SEHNR; CDR2 reads FQNEAQ (reference sequence). This CDR3 is 14 amino acids long. Trimming cost V 1 base and J 7 bases; bases outside gene matches: 4.

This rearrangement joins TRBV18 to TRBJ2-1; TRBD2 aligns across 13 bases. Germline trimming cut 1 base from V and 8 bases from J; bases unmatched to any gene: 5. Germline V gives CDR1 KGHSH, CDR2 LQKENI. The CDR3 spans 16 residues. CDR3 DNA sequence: TGTGCCAGCTCACCACTCGGGACTAGCGGGATCTATGAGCAGTTCTTC. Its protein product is CASSPLGTSGIYEQFF. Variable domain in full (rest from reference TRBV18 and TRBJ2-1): NAGVMQNPRHLVRRRGQEARLRCSPMKGHSHVYWYRQLPEEGLKFMVYLQKENIIDESGMPKERFSAEFPKEGPSILRIQQVVRGDSAAYFCASSPLGTSGIYEQFFGPGTRLTVL.

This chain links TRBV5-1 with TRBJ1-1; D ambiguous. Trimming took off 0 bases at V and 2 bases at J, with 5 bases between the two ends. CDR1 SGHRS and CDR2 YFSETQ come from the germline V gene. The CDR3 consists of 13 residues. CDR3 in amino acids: CASSLVANTEAFF. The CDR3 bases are TGCGCCAGCAGCTTGGTAGCTAACACTGAAGCTTTCTTT.

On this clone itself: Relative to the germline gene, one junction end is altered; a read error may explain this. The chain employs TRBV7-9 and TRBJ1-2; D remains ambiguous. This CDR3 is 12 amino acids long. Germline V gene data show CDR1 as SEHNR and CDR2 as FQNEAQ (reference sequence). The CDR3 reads CSSSLSWEGYTF. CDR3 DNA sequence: TGTTCCAGCAGCTTATCATGGGAGGGCTACACCTTC.

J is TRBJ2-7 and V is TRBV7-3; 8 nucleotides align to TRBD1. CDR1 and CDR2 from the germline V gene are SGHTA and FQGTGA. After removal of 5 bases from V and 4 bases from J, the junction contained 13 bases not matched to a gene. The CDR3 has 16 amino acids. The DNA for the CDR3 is TGTGCCAGCAGCCCACTCCCGGGGCAGGGGGCATACGAGCAGTACTTC. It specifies CASSPLPGQGAYEQYF.

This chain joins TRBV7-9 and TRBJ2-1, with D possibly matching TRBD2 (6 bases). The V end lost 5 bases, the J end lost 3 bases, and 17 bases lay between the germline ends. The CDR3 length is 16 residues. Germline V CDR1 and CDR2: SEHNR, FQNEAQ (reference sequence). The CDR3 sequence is CASSPLRASVYNEQFF. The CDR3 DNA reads TGTGCCAGCAGCCCACTTAGGGCTAGCGTCTACAATGAGCAGTTCTTC. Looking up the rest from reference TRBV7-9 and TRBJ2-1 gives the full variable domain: DTGVSQNPRHKITKRGQNVTFRCDPISEHNRLYWYRQTLGQGPEFLTYFQNEAQLEKSRLLSDRFSAERPKGSFSTLEIQRTEQGDSAMYLCASSPLRASVYNEQFFGPGTRLTVL.

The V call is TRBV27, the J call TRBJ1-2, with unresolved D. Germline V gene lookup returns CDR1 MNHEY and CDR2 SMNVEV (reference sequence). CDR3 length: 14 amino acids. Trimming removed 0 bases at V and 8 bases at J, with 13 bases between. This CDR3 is CASSLSQRREGYTF. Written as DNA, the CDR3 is TGTGCCAGCAGTTTATCGCAAAGAAGGGAGGGCTACACCTTC.

This CDR3 reads CASVNPGGNTEAFF. The CDR3 DNA reads as TGTGCCAGCGTGAACCCCGGCGGGAACACTGAAGCTTTCTTT. The chain has TRBV6-5 and TRBJ1-1; D is unclear. Deletions cut 8 bases from V and 1 base from J, with 14 bases between. The germline CDR1 and CDR2 sequences are MNHEY and SVGAGI. The CDR3 spans 14 residues.

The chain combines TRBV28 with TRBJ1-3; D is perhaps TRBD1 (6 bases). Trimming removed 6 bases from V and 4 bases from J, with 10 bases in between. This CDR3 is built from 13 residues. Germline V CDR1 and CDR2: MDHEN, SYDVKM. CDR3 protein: CASREGQGNTIYF. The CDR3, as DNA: TGTGCCAGCAGGGAAGGACAGGGAAACACCATATATTTT.

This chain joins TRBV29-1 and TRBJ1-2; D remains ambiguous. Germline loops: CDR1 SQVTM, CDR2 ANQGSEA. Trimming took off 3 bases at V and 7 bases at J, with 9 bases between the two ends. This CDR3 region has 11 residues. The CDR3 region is CSVDYGIGYTF. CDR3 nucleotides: TGCAGCGTTGATTACGGGATTGGCTACACCTTC.

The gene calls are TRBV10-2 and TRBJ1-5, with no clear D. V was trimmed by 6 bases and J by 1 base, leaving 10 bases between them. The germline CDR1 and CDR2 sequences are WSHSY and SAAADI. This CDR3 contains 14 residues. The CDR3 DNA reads TGCGCCAGCAGATACGACGGGAGCAATCAGCCCCAGCATTTT. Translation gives CASRYDGSNQPQHF.

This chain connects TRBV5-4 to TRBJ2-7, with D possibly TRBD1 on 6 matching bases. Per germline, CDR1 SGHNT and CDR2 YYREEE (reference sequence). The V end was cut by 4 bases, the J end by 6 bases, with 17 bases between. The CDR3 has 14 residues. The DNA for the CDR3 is TGTGCCAGCAGCATAGGGGGTAGAGGGGGCGAGCAGTACTTC. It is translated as CASSIGGRGGEQYF.

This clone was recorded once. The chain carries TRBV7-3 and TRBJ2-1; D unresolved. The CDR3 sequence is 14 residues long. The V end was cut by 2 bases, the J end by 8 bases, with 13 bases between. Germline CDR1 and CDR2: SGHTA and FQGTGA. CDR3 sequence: CASSLSAVVDEQFF. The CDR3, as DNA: TGTGCCAGCAGCTTATCTGCGGTAGTCGATGAGCAGTTCTTC.

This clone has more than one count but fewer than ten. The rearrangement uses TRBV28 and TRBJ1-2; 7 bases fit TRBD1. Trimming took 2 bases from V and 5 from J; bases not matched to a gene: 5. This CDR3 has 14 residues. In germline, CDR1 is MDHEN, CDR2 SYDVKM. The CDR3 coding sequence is TGTGCCAGCAGTTTAAAGGGGGCAGGGTATGGCTACACCTTC. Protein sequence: CASSLKGAGYGYTF.

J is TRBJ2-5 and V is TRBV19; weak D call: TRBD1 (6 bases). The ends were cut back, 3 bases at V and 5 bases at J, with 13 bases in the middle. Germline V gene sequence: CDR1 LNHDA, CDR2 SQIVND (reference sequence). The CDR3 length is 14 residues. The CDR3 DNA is TGTGCCAGTAGTATTTATGGCAGGGGCGAGACCCAGTACTTC. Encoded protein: CASSIYGRGETQYF.

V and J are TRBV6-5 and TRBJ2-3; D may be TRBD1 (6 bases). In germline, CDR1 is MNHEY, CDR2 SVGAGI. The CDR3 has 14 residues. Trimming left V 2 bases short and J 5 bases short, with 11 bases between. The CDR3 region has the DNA TGTGCCAGCAGTTACCGCAGGGGTGGAGATACGCAGTATTTT. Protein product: CASSYRRGGDTQYF.

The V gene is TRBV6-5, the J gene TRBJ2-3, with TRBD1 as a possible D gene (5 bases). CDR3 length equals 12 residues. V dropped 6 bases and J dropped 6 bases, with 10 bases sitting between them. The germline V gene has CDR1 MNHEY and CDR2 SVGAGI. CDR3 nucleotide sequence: TGTGCCAGCAGAGGGGTATCGGATACGCAGTATTTT. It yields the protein CASRGVSDTQYF.

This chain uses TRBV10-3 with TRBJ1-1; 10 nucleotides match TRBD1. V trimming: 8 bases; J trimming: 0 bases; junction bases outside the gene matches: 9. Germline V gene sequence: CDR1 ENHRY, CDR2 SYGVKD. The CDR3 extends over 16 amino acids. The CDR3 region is CAISRTGGYMNTEAFF. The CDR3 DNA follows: TGTGCCATCTCACGGACAGGGGGTTACATGAACACTGAAGCTTTCTTT.

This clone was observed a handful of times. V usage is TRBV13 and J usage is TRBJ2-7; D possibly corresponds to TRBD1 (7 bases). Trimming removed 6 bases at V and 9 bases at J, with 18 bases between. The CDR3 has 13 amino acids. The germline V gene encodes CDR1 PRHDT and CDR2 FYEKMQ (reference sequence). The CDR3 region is CASRSRDSPGQYF. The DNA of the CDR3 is TGTGCCAGCAGGTCGCGGGACAGCCCGGGGCAGTACTTC.

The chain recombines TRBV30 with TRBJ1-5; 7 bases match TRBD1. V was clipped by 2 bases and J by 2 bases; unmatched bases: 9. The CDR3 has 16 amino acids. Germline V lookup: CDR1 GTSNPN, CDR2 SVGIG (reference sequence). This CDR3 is CAWSPIGTGGNQPQHF. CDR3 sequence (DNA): TGTGCCTGGAGTCCCATTGGAACAGGGGGCAATCAGCCCCAGCATTTT.

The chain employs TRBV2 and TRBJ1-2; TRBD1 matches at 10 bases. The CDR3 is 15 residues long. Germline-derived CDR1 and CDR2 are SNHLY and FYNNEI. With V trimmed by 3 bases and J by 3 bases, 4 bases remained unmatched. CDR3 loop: CASSDEGQGYYGYTF. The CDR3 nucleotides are TGTGCCAGCAGTGACGAGGGACAGGGGTACTATGGCTACACCTTC.

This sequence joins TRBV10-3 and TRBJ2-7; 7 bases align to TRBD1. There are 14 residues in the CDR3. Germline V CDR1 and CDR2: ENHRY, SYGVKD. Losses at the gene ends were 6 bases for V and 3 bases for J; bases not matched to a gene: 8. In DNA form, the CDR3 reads TGTGCCATCAGCGGGACAGAGAACCACTACGAGCAGTACTTC. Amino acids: CAISGTENHYEQYF.

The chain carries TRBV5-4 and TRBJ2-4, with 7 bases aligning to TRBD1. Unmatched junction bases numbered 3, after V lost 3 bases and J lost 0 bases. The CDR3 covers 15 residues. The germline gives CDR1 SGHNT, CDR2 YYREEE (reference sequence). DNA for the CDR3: TGTGCCAGCAGCTACGACAGGGTAGCCAAAAACATTCAGTACTTC. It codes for CASSYDRVAKNIQYF.

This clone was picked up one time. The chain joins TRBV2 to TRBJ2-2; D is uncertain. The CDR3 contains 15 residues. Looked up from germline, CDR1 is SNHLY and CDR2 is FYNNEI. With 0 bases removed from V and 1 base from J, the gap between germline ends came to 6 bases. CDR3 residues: CASSEAGGNTGELFF. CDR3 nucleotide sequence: TGTGCCAGCAGTGAAGCCGGCGGGAACACCGGGGAGCTGTTTTTT.

The CDR3 loop is CAWSVGAVPYEQYF. The CDR3 DNA follows: TGTGCCTGGAGTGTAGGGGCAGTCCCATACGAGCAGTACTTC. The chain recombines TRBV30 with TRBJ2-5, with D perhaps matching TRBD1 (5 bases). The DNA end is a closer match to TRBJ2-7, so the J assignment may be wrong. Germline CDR1 reads GTSNPN; CDR2 reads SVGIG (reference sequence). The CDR3 loop spans 14 amino acids.